These 26 T cell receptor beta chains share one sample of origin, sequenced in a study of monozygotic twins with inflammatory bowel disease. TCRdb re-called the 5' RACE reads; every CDR3 protein appears as one record, without DNA. The repertoire shows hundreds of thousands of distinct CDR3 sequences; the top ten hold 2% to 2.5%. Material: blood. These TCRs come from a human donor with ulcerative colitis or Crohn's disease, or a healthy co-twin of an affected twin (not recorded which).

The chain is built from TRBV7-9 and TRBJ2-3; TCRdb lists TRBD2, though no DNA is available to test this call. CDR1 is SEHNR and CDR2 is FQNEAQ in the germline V gene (reference sequence). The CDR3 covers 15 residues. The chain's CDR3 is CASSRASGGTDTQYF. Together with reference TRBV7-9 and TRBJ2-3, the CDR3 gives the full variable domain: DTGVSQNPRHKITKRGQNVTFRCDPISEHNRLYWYRQTLGQGPEFLTYFQNEAQLEKSRLLSDRFSAERPKGSFSTLEIQRTEQGDSAMYLCASSRASGGTDTQYFGPGTRLTVL.

V gene TRBV3-1 combines with J gene TRBJ2-1; TCRdb picks TRBD2, but there is no DNA to check that call. CDR3 length equals 15 residues. Per the germline V gene, CDR1 is LGHDT and CDR2 is YNNKEL (reference sequence). CDR3 protein: CASSQGLAGANEQFF.

The CDR3 is CASGRREGQPQHF. This chain joins TRBV6-6 and TRBJ1-5. Germline CDR1 is MNHNY and CDR2 is SVGAGI (reference sequence). CDR3 size: 13 residues.

The gene calls are TRBV20-1 and TRBJ1-1; the D call from TCRdb, TRBD1, cannot be confirmed without DNA. In germline, CDR1 is DFQATT, CDR2 SNEGSKA (reference sequence). The CDR3 runs to 12 residues. The CDR3 loop reads CSARRGVAEAFF.

The J gene is TRBJ2-2, the V gene TRBV6-1; TCRdb's D gene call, TRBD1, goes unchecked for lack of DNA. This CDR3 has 17 amino acids. Germline V gene data show CDR1 as MNHNS and CDR2 as SASEGT. This chain's CDR3 is CASSPLWREANTGELFF.

The chain links TRBV5-4 to TRBJ2-3; as DNA is missing, the TRBD1 call by TCRdb cannot be tested. The CDR3 runs to 15 residues. Per the germline V gene, CDR1 is SGHNT and CDR2 is YYREEE (reference sequence). The chain's CDR3 is CASRSEGGLTDTQYF.

The rearrangement uses TRBV27 and TRBJ2-7; TCRdb's D call of TRBD1 is untestable without DNA. The CDR3 runs 14 residues. The germline gives CDR1 MNHEY, CDR2 SMNVEV (reference sequence). The chain's CDR3 is CASSLSRTAYEQYF.

The chain has TRBV5-1 and TRBJ2-5. The length of the CDR3 is 15 residues. Germline lookup yields CDR1 SGHRS and CDR2 YFSETQ. The CDR3: CASSLAGQRQETQYF.

CDR3 in amino acids: CASSSPWAEQFF. The rearrangement links TRBV7-2 to TRBJ2-1; checking the TCRdb D call of TRBD1 is not possible without DNA. The CDR3 runs 12 residues. Germline V gives CDR1 SGHTA, CDR2 FQGNSA.

The rearrangement uses TRBV5-5 and TRBJ1-2. The CDR3 has 15 amino acids. Germline V gene data show CDR1 as SGHKS and CDR2 as YYEKEE (reference sequence). The CDR3 is CASSLVGGSTYGYIF. Using reference TRBV5-5 and TRBJ1-2 for the parts outside the CDR3, the full variable domain is DAGVTQSPTHLIKTRGQQVTLRCSPISGHKSVSWYQQVLGQGPQFIFQYYEKEERGRGNFPDRFSARQFPNYSSELNVNALLLGDSALYLCASSLVGGSTYGYIFGSGTRLTVV.

The rearrangement joins TRBV20-1 to TRBJ1-2; TCRdb indicates TRBD1, and absent DNA this call remains unverified. CDR1 DFQATT and CDR2 SNEGSKA come from the germline V gene (reference sequence). The CDR3 spans 13 residues. The CDR3 protein is CSARKRPGVGYTF.

The chain couples TRBV20-1 to TRBJ1-4. CDR1 DFQATT and CDR2 SNEGSKA come from the germline V gene (reference sequence). The CDR3 sequence is 14 residues long. The CDR3 loop is CSAHPGSINEKLFF.

V is TRBV6-2 or TRBV6-3 and J is TRBJ2-3; TCRdb reports TRBD2, a call that lacks DNA to check it against. Germline CDR1 reads MNHEY; CDR2 reads SVGEGT. CDR3 size: 16 residues. CDR3 sequence: CASSYSRGLPTDTQYF.

This chain joins TRBV18 and TRBJ2-7. Germline V gene sequence: CDR1 KGHSH, CDR2 LQKENI. The CDR3 is 13 amino acids. The CDR3 here is CASSAQGKNEQYF.

J is TRBJ1-1 and V is TRBV5-1. Germline CDR1 and CDR2: SGHRS and YFSETQ. The CDR3 runs 13 residues. CDR3 sequence: CASSLTLNTEAFF.

The chain is built from TRBV5-4 and TRBJ2-4; TCRdb's D call of TRBD1 is untestable without DNA. The V gene's germline CDR1 is SGHNT and CDR2 YYREEE (reference sequence). The CDR3 consists of 15 residues. CDR3 region: CASSLTGAGKNIQYF.

The V gene is TRBV6-1, the J gene TRBJ1-5; TCRdb gives TRBD1 as the D gene, but with no DNA this cannot be confirmed. The germline V gene has CDR1 MNHNS and CDR2 SASEGT. This CDR3 is built from 16 residues. Here the CDR3 reads CASSEKGEISNQPQHF.

CDR3 protein: CASSSRVSGAYEQFF. The V call is TRBV7-8, the J call TRBJ2-1; without DNA, the TCRdb call of TRBD2 cannot be checked. The CDR3 extends over 15 amino acids. The germline CDR1 and CDR2 sequences are SGHVS and FQNEAQ.

This sequence joins TRBV6-2 or TRBV6-3 and TRBJ1-1; TCRdb's D call, TRBD1, is unchecked because there is no DNA. The CDR3 spans 14 residues. The germline V gene encodes CDR1 MNHEY and CDR2 SVGEGT. The CDR3 sequence: CASTAVGTGTEAFF.

The gene calls are TRBV7-9 and TRBJ1-5. The V gene's germline CDR1 is SEHNR and CDR2 FQNEAQ (reference sequence). This CDR3 comprises 13 residues. The CDR3 reads CASSLEEGQPQHF.

The rearrangement links TRBV6-1 to TRBJ2-7; TCRdb names TRBD1, which stays unverified in the absence of DNA. Germline V CDR1 and CDR2: MNHNS, SASEGT. This CDR3 is 14 amino acids long. The CDR3 is CASRPGQGRYEQYF.

The rearrangement links TRBV6-1 to TRBJ2-1; TCRdb outputs TRBD1, but without DNA this stays unchecked. This CDR3 contains 16 residues. Per germline, CDR1 MNHNS and CDR2 SASEGT. The CDR3 loop reads CASSPTGVTSYNEQFF.

This CDR3 is CASRNPLAGDRGADTQYF. The rearrangement uses TRBV11-1 and TRBJ2-3; TCRdb outputs TRBD2, but without DNA this stays unchecked. The V gene's germline CDR1 is SGHAT and CDR2 FQDESV (reference sequence). This CDR3 spans 18 amino acids. Combining the CDR3 with reference TRBV11-1 and TRBJ2-3 gives the whole variable domain EAEVAQSPRYKITEKSQAVAFWCDPISGHATLYWYRQILGQGPELLVQFQDESVVDDSQLPKDRFSAERLKGVDSTLKIQPAELGDSAMYLCASRNPLAGDRGADTQYFGPGTRLTVL.

J is TRBJ1-1 and V is TRBV5-1. Germline CDR1 SGHRS, CDR2 YFSETQ. The CDR3 totals 14 residues. The CDR3 loop reads CASSLNGGGTEAFF.

The rearrangement joins TRBV6-5 to TRBJ2-7; TCRdb outputs TRBD1, but without DNA this stays unchecked. CDR1 MNHEY and CDR2 SVGAGI come from the germline V gene. CDR3 length: 12 residues. The CDR3 here is CATAGPTYEQYF.

This chain joins TRBV6-2 or TRBV6-3 and TRBJ2-1; TCRdb designates TRBD2, a call that cannot be tested without DNA. The CDR3 is made up of 16 amino acids. The germline V gene encodes CDR1 MNHEY and CDR2 SVGEGT. The CDR3 loop reads CASSYRRGGANYEQFF.